The entry below gives a single T cell receptor beta chain sequence along with its context. Its antigen is still unknown. The data derive from a study of beta chain features in type 1 diabetes. Trimming pared 0 bases from V and 3 bases from J, leaving 9 bases between. Per germline, CDR1 SGHRS and CDR2 YFSETQ. This CDR3 contains 15 residues. Study-wide results and limits: Possible PCR preference for shorter templates applied equally to patients and controls.

Sequencing targeted expressed TCRB transcripts, as all isolated RNA had been reverse transcribed. Sequencing used immunoSEQ multiplex PCR; TCRdb keeps in-frame clones, though not all of them. The top ten clones hold 0.62% of a sample with around 200,000 clones, approximately 13% of them seen once. The chain joins TRBV5-1 to TRBJ2-2, with TRBD1 as a possible D gene (6 bases). The TCR comes from a woman between 18 and 29 years old in good health. The sample consisted of central memory CD4+ T cells from blood. The CDR3 DNA reads as TGCGCCAGCAGCTTGGCAGGGGCCGACACCGGGGAGCTGTTTTTT. This encodes CASSLAGADTGELFF.